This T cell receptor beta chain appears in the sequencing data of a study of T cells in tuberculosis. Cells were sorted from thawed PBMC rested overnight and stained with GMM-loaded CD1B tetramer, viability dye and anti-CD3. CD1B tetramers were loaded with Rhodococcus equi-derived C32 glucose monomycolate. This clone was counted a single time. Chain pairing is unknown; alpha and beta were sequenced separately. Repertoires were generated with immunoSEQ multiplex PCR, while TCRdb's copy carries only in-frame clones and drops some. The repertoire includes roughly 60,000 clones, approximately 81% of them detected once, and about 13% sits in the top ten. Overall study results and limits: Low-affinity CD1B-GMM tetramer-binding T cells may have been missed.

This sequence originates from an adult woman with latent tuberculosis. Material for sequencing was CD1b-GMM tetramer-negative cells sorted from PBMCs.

In DNA form, the CDR3 reads TGTGCCAGCAAGAGAAACGTTGCAACTAATGAAAAACTGTTTTTT. It translates to CASKRNVATNEKLFF. This chain links TRBV2 with TRBJ1-4; D not certain. V gave up 7 bases and J gave up 0 bases, with 12 bases separating them. The CDR3 consists of 15 residues. The germline V gene encodes CDR1 SNHLY and CDR2 FYNNEI.